The subject of this entry is one T cell receptor beta chain. This clone has more than one count but fewer than ten. Its antigen remains unidentified. The input lacks base qualities; no much larger clone sits a single base away. These data originate in a study of blood T cell repertoires in COVID-19 (dated by TCRdb to the early 2020s). About the full investigation: Samples covering the acute and convalescent phases of COVID-19 were provided by collaborators in the United States, Italy and Spain. Samples came from the ongoing ImmuneRACE study (first 160 participants) plus 1,254 subjects from 6 global collaborators. Where HLA class I and class II types were available, the types were taken from metadata supplied by the sample provider, not from assay-based typing. The sample metadata nearly always contained a de-identified subject ID, COVID-19 status, age in years and sex. The material from the prospective study consisted of cDNA or gDNA derived from T cells, B-cell-depleted T cells, or PBMCs. The dataset comprised deeply sampled blood TCRbeta repertoires from subjects exposed to, actively infected with, or recovered from COVID-19. The repertoires were released in a freely available public database meant as a resource for research on the immune response to SARS-CoV-2.

Inclusive of the bounding cysteine and phenylalanine, the CDR3 is 13 residues long. Only the CDR3 DNA stays, 39 bases, in frame from base 1. At the junction V is shortened by 1 base and J by 8 bases, with 10 bases in between. The germline V gene (reference sequence) provides CDR1 SGHNT and CDR2 YYREEE. At one collaborating source in Seattle, patients were enrolled during active infection and were followed longitudinally through the course of disease. Whole blood was collected in K2EDTA tubes by collaborating institutions according to the institutions' own protocols. For TCRbeta analysis, collaborator samples were shipped as frozen whole blood, as isolated PBMCs, or as DNA extracted from either sample type. Summary of the overall study and its limitations: Clinical and demographic metadata were provided uncurated, with the amount varying by source and participant.

The immunoSEQ Assay, a bias-controlled multiplex PCR, was used to amplify TCRbeta CDR3 regions from genomic DNA. Per the original workflow: The number of nucleated cells in each sample was estimated from the amplification of reference gene primers within the assay. Sequence reads were collapsed and filtered to measure the absolute abundance of every unique TCRbeta CDR3 rearrangement. For each sample, productive Simpson clonality was calculated as the square root of Simpson's diversity index over productive rearrangements. The table was pulled from immuneACCESS by TCRdb, which kept in-frame rearrangements only. Such tables lose some clones; where checked, under half of the loss comes from unresolved V genes, and the rest has no known cause. V, J and clone size are taken as reported in that table, and D and trimming were inferred from the DNA itself. The sample table holds 180,000 or so clones, of which roughly 90% were seen once. Of the sample, over 9.5% falls within the top ten clones.

The source is a woman aged 55-75 years with COVID-19, enrolled during active disease. The sequenced sample was peripheral blood. The chain is made from TRBV5-4 and TRBJ1-3; the D gene cannot be resolved reliably. In nucleotide form, the sequence is TGTGCCAGCAGCTTGCGAGGGAGGGACACCATATATTTT. Its coded protein is CASSLRGRDTIYF.